This entry lists 8 T cell receptor beta chains sequenced from one sample in a study of shared clonotypes between healthy human individuals. The naive CD8 fraction comprised CD45RO-negative cells positively selected for CCR7 and excluded terminally differentiated effector memory CD45RA+ cells. Clones were sequenced by immunoSEQ multiplex PCR, and TCRdb holds only the in-frame ones, with some missing. This repertoire shows some 800,000 clones, almost 95% found once; its top ten account for under 30%. Sequenced material: naive CD8+ T cells sorted from blood. All receptors derive from a man aged 25-45 years in good health.

The gene calls are TRBV1 and TRBJ2-1. TRBV1 is a listed pseudogene. The CDR3 totals 15 residues. The CDR3 coding sequence is TGCACCAGCAGCCCCACGAAGGCGTCCTACAATGAGCAGTTCTTC. It encodes CTSSPTKASYNEQFF.

As DNA, the CDR3 is TGTGCCAGCAAACCTCAGGACAGCTCCTACGAGCAGTACTTC. It translates to CASKPQDSSYEQYF. The chain has TRBV5-8 and TRBJ2-7, with a tentative D call TRBD1 (6 bases). The germline V gene has CDR1 SGHTS and CDR2 YDEGEE. The CDR3 runs 14 residues. The ends were cut back, 6 bases at V and 0 bases at J, with 13 bases in the middle.

This chain joins TRBV18 and TRBJ2-7; either TRBD1 or TRBD2 may supply D (12 bases each). Germline assignment: CDR1 KGHSH and CDR2 LQKENI. This CDR3 is built from 19 residues. With 1 base removed from V and 4 bases from J, the gap between germline ends came to 26 bases. In DNA form, the CDR3 reads TGTGCCAGCTCACCACGGTCTAGCGGGAGGGACAGGGGGCTATACGAGCAGTACTTC. Encoded protein: CASSPRSSGRDRGLYEQYF.

This rearrangement joins TRBV28 to TRBJ2-5, with TRBD2 as a possible D gene (6 bases). Germline V gene sequence: CDR1 MDHEN, CDR2 SYDVKM. Trimming stripped 6 bases from V and 5 bases from J, with 19 bases between. The CDR3 covers 15 residues. CDR3 sequence reads: CASRGGAGMTETQYF. The CDR3 DNA reads as TGTGCCAGCAGAGGTGGGGCGGGAATGACGGAGACCCAGTACTTC.

The genes are TRBV28 and TRBJ2-3; 7 bases map to TRBD1. Trimming at V came to 7 bases and at J to 1 base, leaving 8 bases not matched to a gene. Germline lookup yields CDR1 MDHEN and CDR2 SYDVKM. The CDR3 contains 15 residues. CDR3 loop: CASTENRGRTDTQYF. The CDR3 bases are TGTGCCAGCACGGAAAACAGGGGCCGCACAGATACGCAGTATTTT. Using reference TRBV28 and TRBJ2-3 for the parts outside the CDR3, the full variable domain is DVKVTQSSRYLVKRTGEKVFLECVQDMDHENMFWYRQDPGLGLRLIYFSYDVKMKEKGDIPEGYSVSREKKERFSLILESASTNQTSMYLCASTENRGRTDTQYFGPGTRLTVL.

The V call is TRBV4-2, the J call TRBJ1-3, with unresolved D. The CDR3 length is 17 residues. CDR1 and CDR2 (germline): LGHNA, YNFKEQ. V lost 2 bases and J lost 8, with 22 bases in between. As DNA, the CDR3 is TGTGCCAGCAGCCAATCAGGAGGGAGACTCCAGAGTGACACCATATATTTT. Translating gives CASSQSGGRLQSDTIYF.

V gene TRBV6-1 combines with J gene TRBJ2-6; D is ambiguous. From germline, CDR1 is MNHNS and CDR2 SASEGT. The CDR3 consists of 17 residues. Trimming took off 0 bases at V and 0 bases at J, with 9 bases between the two ends. The CDR3 region has the DNA TGTGCCAGCAGTGAAGCGCCTTCGGTCTCTGGGGCCAACGTCCTGACTTTC. Protein sequence: CASSEAPSVSGANVLTF.

The V and J genes are TRBV4-3 and TRBJ2-5, with D perhaps TRBD2 (6 bases). Germline V CDR1 and CDR2: LGHNA, YSLEER. Trimming cost V 0 bases and J 5 bases, with 13 bases left between them. The CDR3 extends over 15 amino acids. In DNA, the CDR3 is TGCGCCAGCAGCCAAGACACAGCGGCGGGGGAGACCCAGTACTTC. It encodes CASSQDTAAGETQYF.